Presented here are 2 T cell receptor beta chains from one specimen sequenced in a study of T-cell reconstitution after alpha-beta-depleted transplantation in children. Preparation of the TCRbeta library was carried out with unique molecular identifiers. TCRdb called the PCR reads again in MiXCR, with one record for every CDR3 protein. The sample contains about 500,000 distinct CDR3 sequences, about 31% of which appear only once. Sample: PBMCs from the stem cell graft donor, taken from the stem cell graft. Receptor source: a human donor who donated a stem cell graft to a child with aplastic anemia.

This clonotype was counted between two and nine times. The V gene is TRBV29-1, the J gene TRBJ1-2; D unclear. The CDR3 runs to 11 residues. The V and J ends lost 4 bases and 7 bases respectively, with 10 bases between them. Germline V gives CDR1 SQVTM, CDR2 ANQGSEA. The CDR3 region is CSVVRETGYTF. The CDR3 DNA follows: TGCAGCGTTGTGAGGGAGACTGGCTACACCTTC.

V is TRBV3-1 and J is TRBJ1-4, with 10 bases matching TRBD1. Germline values: CDR1 LGHDT, CDR2 YNNKEL (reference sequence). V lost 5 bases and J lost 4; bases outside the gene matches: 13. The CDR3 is made up of 18 amino acids. CDR3: CASSVRDRGTSGNEKLFF. The CDR3 DNA reads TGTGCCAGCAGCGTCCGGGACAGGGGAACGTCTGGTAATGAAAAACTGTTTTTT. The whole variable domain, filled in from reference TRBV3-1 and TRBJ1-4, reads DTAVSQTPKYLVTQMGNDKSIKCEQNLGHDTMYWYKQDSKKFLKIMFSYNNKELIINETVPNRFSPKSPDKAHLNLHINSLELGDSAVYFCASSVRDRGTSGNEKLFFGSGTQLSVL.